These 20 T cell receptor beta chains originate from one sample sequenced in a study of T cells after yellow fever vaccination. TCRdb independently ran MiXCR on the 5' RACE reads; one entry per CDR3 protein. The repertoire holds about 340,000 distinct CDR3 sequences, with approximately 12% as singletons. The specimen comprised CD4+ T cells sorted from PBMCs, sampled 15 days after the yellow fever booster vaccination. The receptors come from a young man who received the YFV17D yellow fever vaccine.

This clonotype was counted only a few times. This chain uses TRBV5-1 with TRBJ1-5; D call uncertain. CDR1 SGHRS and CDR2 YFSETQ come from the germline V gene. The CDR3 loop spans 13 amino acids. V lost 0 bases and J 4 bases, leaving 5 bases between the germline ends. As DNA, the CDR3 is TGCGCCAGCAGCTTGGAGGCGAATCAGCCCCAGCATTTT. This codes for CASSLEANQPQHF.

This clonotype was detected only a few times. The chain is built from TRBV30 and TRBJ2-7; D is unresolved. Germline V lookup: CDR1 GTSNPN, CDR2 SVGIG (reference sequence). CDR3 length equals 13 residues. V dropped 3 bases and J dropped 3 bases, with 12 bases sitting between them. CDR3 sequence: CAWRRNTLYEQYF. The CDR3 nucleotides are TGTGCCTGGAGAAGGAACACACTCTACGAGCAGTACTTC. Full variable domain (rest looked up from reference TRBV30 and TRBJ2-7): SQTIHQWPATLVQPVGSPLSLECTVEGTSNPNLYWYRQAAGRGLQLLFYSVGIGQISSEVPQNLSASRPQDRQFILSSKKLLLSDSGFYLCAWRRNTLYEQYFGPGTRLTVT.

The chain uses TRBV5-1 and TRBJ1-3; D is undetermined. V was trimmed by 0 bases and J by 2 bases, leaving 12 bases between them. The germline CDR1 and CDR2 sequences are SGHRS and YFSETQ. This CDR3 region has 16 residues. This chain's CDR3 is CASSLGPGGAGNTIYF. Here the CDR3 DNA reads TGCGCCAGCAGCTTGGGCCCCGGCGGTGCTGGAAACACCATATATTTT.

This clonotype has more than one count but fewer than ten. The chain has TRBV7-2 and TRBJ2-3; D is perhaps TRBD1 or TRBD2 (5 bases each). CDR1 and CDR2 from the germline V gene are SGHTA and FQGNSA. Trimming left V 3 bases short and J 1 base short, with 8 bases between. The CDR3 loop spans 14 amino acids. The CDR3 bases are TGTGCCAGCAGCTTCCGGGACGGCACAGATACGCAGTATTTT. This codes for CASSFRDGTDTQYF.

The genes are TRBV9 and TRBJ1-3; D unresolved. This CDR3 spans 14 amino acids. The V gene lost 3 bases and the J gene lost 6 bases, with 13 bases spanning the gap. The germline V gene encodes CDR1 SGDLS and CDR2 YYNGEE. The CDR3: CASSEGLLPNTIYF. The CDR3 DNA reads TGTGCCAGCAGCGAAGGACTCTTGCCAAACACCATATATTTT.

The chain links TRBV20-1 to TRBJ1-1, with D perhaps matching TRBD1 (6 bases). Germline V gene sequence: CDR1 DFQATT, CDR2 SNEGSKA (reference sequence). This CDR3 is 14 amino acids long. V was cut by 6 bases and J by 1 base, with 15 bases left in between. CDR3 residues: CSATPGTPNTEAFF. CDR3 nucleotide sequence: TGCAGTGCCACTCCCGGGACACCGAACACTGAAGCTTTCTTT.

The sample holds many counts of this clonotype. The rearrangement links TRBV6-5 to TRBJ2-3, with D unclear. V was cut by 2 bases and J by 2 bases, with 8 bases left in between. Germline V gene lookup returns CDR1 MNHEY and CDR2 SVGAGI. The length of the CDR3 is 14 residues. CDR3 bases: TGTGCCAGCAGTTACGGCCAGGACACAGATACGCAGTATTTT. It translates to CASSYGQDTDTQYF.

The CDR3, as DNA: TGTGCCAGCAGCCAAGTCGGGGGCACAGATACGCAGTATTTT. Its protein is CASSQVGGTDTQYF. The rearrangement joins TRBV14 to TRBJ2-3; D is perhaps TRBD2 (5 bases). The CDR3 extends over 14 amino acids. Germline V gives CDR1 SGHDN, CDR2 FVKESK. V gave up 1 base and J gave up 1 base, with 6 bases separating them. The entire variable domain, with the rest obtained from reference TRBV14 and TRBJ2-3, is as follows: EAGVTQFPSHSVIEKGQTVTLRCDPISGHDNLYWYRRVMGKEIKFLLHFVKESKQDESGMPNNRFLAERTGGTYSTLKVQPAELEDSGVYFCASSQVGGTDTQYFGPGTRLTVL.

Many counts were recorded for this clonotype. The rearrangement joins TRBV6-5 to TRBJ2-3; 11 positions agree with TRBD2. The CDR3 has 18 amino acids. CDR1 and CDR2 (germline): MNHEY, SVGAGI. Losses at the gene ends were 0 bases for V and 1 base for J; bases not matched to a gene: 6. CDR3 sequence reads: CASSYSRRLAGRTDTQYF. The CDR3 coding sequence is TGTGCCAGCAGTTACTCGCGGCGACTAGCGGGGCGCACAGATACGCAGTATTTT.

This clonotype was seen only a few times. The chain combines TRBV25-1 with TRBJ1-6, with D possibly matching TRBD1 (5 bases). CDR1 MGHDK and CDR2 SYGVNS come from the germline V gene. The CDR3 loop spans 16 amino acids. The germline V and J ends were trimmed by 3 bases and 7 bases, with 16 bases remaining between them. This CDR3 reads CASSEYRGRVNSPLHF. The CDR3 DNA reads TGTGCCAGCAGTGAGTATAGGGGCAGAGTAAATTCACCCCTCCACTTT.

This clonotype was recorded a few times. The rearrangement uses TRBV28 and TRBJ1-4, with D tentatively TRBD1 (6 bases). The V and J ends lost 4 bases and 8 bases respectively, with 17 bases between them. Germline V CDR1 and CDR2: MDHEN, SYDVKM. This CDR3 has 15 amino acids. CDR3 in DNA: TGTGCCAGCAGTTATCCCGCGGGGGCCGGAGAAAAACTGTTTTTT. It specifies CASSYPAGAGEKLFF.

The V call is TRBV28, the J call TRBJ1-3; unclear D gene. Germline V gene sequence: CDR1 MDHEN, CDR2 SYDVKM. V lost 7 bases and J lost 4, with 11 bases in between. The CDR3 totals 13 residues. The DNA of the CDR3 is TGTGCCAGCACCCGTGGCTTCGGAAACACCATATATTTT. It specifies CASTRGFGNTIYF.

This clonotype has just a few counts. The J gene is TRBJ1-1, the V gene TRBV5-1, with unresolved D. There are 13 residues in the CDR3. In germline, CDR1 is SGHRS, CDR2 YFSETQ. Deletions cut 5 bases from V and 4 bases from J, with 12 bases between. CDR3 in amino acids: CASRPQDGTEAFF. The CDR3 bases are TGCGCCAGCAGACCTCAGGACGGCACTGAAGCTTTCTTT.

This clonotype turned up a few times. The J gene is TRBJ2-3, the V gene TRBV5-5; no clear D. CDR1 is SGHKS, CDR2 YYEKEE, per germline (reference sequence). CDR3 size: 14 residues. Trimming removed 0 bases at V and 2 bases at J, with 7 bases between. The CDR3 loop is CASSLGQVTDTQYF. The CDR3 bases are TGTGCCAGCAGCTTGGGGCAAGTCACAGATACGCAGTATTTT.

This clonotype came up many times. The CDR3 protein is CASSLGTRSNEQFF. The DNA for the CDR3 is TGTGCCAGCAGCTTAGGGACTAGGTCAAATGAGCAGTTCTTC. The chain uses TRBV7-3 and TRBJ2-1, with 8 bases lining up with TRBD2. This CDR3 spans 14 amino acids. Germline-derived CDR1 and CDR2 are SGHTA and FQGTGA. The ends lost 2 bases at V and 7 bases at J; junction bases unmatched: 4.

This clonotype is labeled as medium-sized. The chain couples TRBV11-2 to TRBJ2-1, with TRBD2 matching 8 bases. CDR1 is SGHAT and CDR2 is FQNNGV in the germline V gene. The J segment lost 15 bases and the V segment lost 5 bases, leaving 18 bases of the junction unmatched. The CDR3 totals 15 residues. The CDR3 nucleotides read TGTGCCAGCAGCCACAGCGGGGGCCCCGTCCGGGGAGGGTTCTTC. Protein: CASSHSGGPVRGGFF.

The chain joins TRBV7-3 to TRBJ2-3; either TRBD1 or TRBD2 may fit D (7 bases each). V was cut by 2 bases and J by 3 bases, with 15 bases left in between. The germline V gene has CDR1 SGHTA and CDR2 FQGTGA. The CDR3 runs 16 residues. The CDR3 nucleotides read TGTGCCAGCAGCTTACAGGGGGGGACAGTTACAGATACGCAGTATTTT. It encodes CASSLQGGTVTDTQYF.

This clonotype came up many times. The genes are TRBV6-5 and TRBJ2-2; D gene uncertain. CDR3 size: 14 residues. Trimming removed 0 bases from V and 3 bases from J, with 5 bases in between. CDR1 MNHEY and CDR2 SVGAGI come from the germline V gene. The CDR3 reads CASSYSGDTGELFF. In DNA, the CDR3 is TGTGCCAGCAGTTACTCTGGGGACACCGGGGAGCTGTTTTTT.

In this sample, this clonotype turned up a few times. The chain combines TRBV10-3 with TRBJ2-7; D is ambiguous. Trimming took off 7 bases at V and 5 bases at J, with 12 bases between the two ends. CDR1 and CDR2 (germline): ENHRY, SYGVKD. The CDR3 spans 12 residues. The CDR3 region is CAIKGPGHEQYF. Written as DNA, the CDR3 is TGTGCCATCAAGGGTCCCGGTCACGAGCAGTACTTC.

This clonotype turned up a few times. The rearrangement joins TRBV12-3 or TRBV12-4 to TRBJ1-4, with 7 positions matching TRBD1. V shed 6 bases, J shed 8 bases, and the junction held 9 bases outside the gene matches. The CDR3 length is 14 residues. CDR3 sequence: CASSPTDRVEKLFF. The CDR3 DNA follows: TGTGCCAGCAGCCCTACCGACAGGGTCGAAAAACTGTTTTTT.